This T cell receptor beta chain was captured in a study of T cells in Graves' hyperthyroidism and ophthalmopathy. Study-wide points: A model built on 13 V-J features separated ophthalmopathy from stable hyperthyroidism.

Germline CDR1 reads GTSNPN; CDR2 reads SVGIG (reference sequence). The J segment lost 3 bases and the V segment lost 3 bases, leaving 10 bases of the junction unmatched. This CDR3 spans 16 amino acids. There were TCR beta CDR3 regions amplified from RNA transcripts. An initial round of RT-PCR targeting the TCR CDR3 relied on the HTBI primer set. Via MiXCR, TCRdb re-called the multiplex PCR reads, giving one row per CDR3 protein. The sample shows 300,000 to 450,000 distinct CDR3 sequences, under 15% of them seen only once. For Graves' hyperthyroidism to be stable, ophthalmopathy could not progress within 18 months. Clinical symptoms, serum thyroxine and TRAb, thyroid ultrasound and orbital computed tomography were used for the diagnoses. This clonotype was recorded many times. Its cognate antigen is unknown.

Source material: blood. V is TRBV30 and J is TRBJ2-1, with 8 bases that match TRBD2. The origin of this receptor is a woman aged 18-29 years with Graves' hyperthyroidism. Written as DNA, the CDR3 is TGTGCCTGGAGAAGAACCACGGGAGGGTTCTACAATGAGCAGTTCTTC. Its translation is CAWRRTTGGFYNEQFF.